This T cell receptor (beta chain) appears in the sequencing data of a study of T cell responses to AZD1222 COVID-19 vaccine. Whole-study results and caveats: Seropositive at baseline were only a handful of AZD1222 recipients.

Germline CDR1 and CDR2: MNHEY and SVGAGI. The CDR3 covers 14 residues. V gave up 6 bases and J gave up 1 base, with 12 bases separating them. Profiling relied on immunoSEQ multiplex PCR, and the TCRdb table lists in-frame clones only, not all of them. This sample has 170,000 or so clones, with 90% found just once. The table lists this clone with a count of one. No antigen is known for it. The sequence was collected from an adult in good health. Here the sequenced sample was peripheral blood, taken on day 0 of AZD1222 vaccination. V gene TRBV6-5 combines with J gene TRBJ1-1; D is ambiguous. The CDR3 sequence: CASRTGRENTEAFF. CDR3 bases: TGTGCCAGCAGGACTGGACGGGAGAACACTGAAGCTTTCTTT.